The T cell receptor (beta chain) under discussion was sequenced for a study of cytomegalovirus exposure and HLA in healthy donors. This PCR relied on a set of 60 Vbeta primers and 13 Jbeta primers. Profiled with immunoSEQ multiplex PCR; TCRdb holds only in-frame clones, not every one. This sample has 150,000 to 200,000 clones, with more than 70% found just once. Germline CDR1 is SGHTA and CDR2 is FQGNSA. V was pared by 4 bases and J by 7 bases, with 15 bases of the junction left unmatched. The CDR3 sequence is 18 residues long. The chain employs TRBV7-2 and TRBJ2-2; 10 nucleotides match TRBD2. The TCR sequence derives from a woman between 40 and 55 years old in good health and CMV-seropositive. Sequences were obtained from PBMCs. CDR3 region: CASSSGGLAGVGGGELFF. As DNA, the CDR3 is TGTGCCAGCAGCTCAGGGGGGCTAGCGGGAGTGGGCGGCGGGGAGCTGTTTTTT.